Below are 29 T cell receptor beta chains sequenced from a single sample in a study of T cells in Graves' hyperthyroidism and ophthalmopathy. What was amplified from RNA transcripts were TCR beta CDR3 regions. The HTBI primer set drove a first-round RT-PCR of the TCR CDR3. TCRdb independently ran MiXCR on the multiplex PCR reads; one entry per CDR3 protein. The sample lists some 600,000 distinct CDR3 sequences; roughly 46% were seen once. Material for sequencing was peripheral blood or thyroid tissue (not recorded which). Receptors were obtained from a young woman with Graves' hyperthyroidism.

This clonotype was seen only once. The chain uses TRBV10-3 and TRBJ1-2; no definite D call. The CDR3 runs 13 residues. The V gene's germline CDR1 is ENHRY and CDR2 SYGVKD. V lost 10 bases, J lost 6 bases, and 18 bases lay in between. Here the CDR3 reads CATAEVRGDGYTF. The CDR3 nucleotides read TGTGCCACGGCCGAGGTGCGGGGTGATGGCTACACCTTC.

This clonotype showed up just a few times. The rearrangement joins TRBV19 to TRBJ1-1, with 8 bases identical to TRBD1. After removal of 3 bases from V and 10 bases from J, the junction contained 10 bases not matched to a gene. Germline values: CDR1 LNHDA, CDR2 SQIVND (reference sequence). CDR3 length: 14 amino acids. CDR3 residues: CASSIQGQGGIAFF. Written as DNA, the CDR3 is TGTGCCAGTAGTATCCAAGGACAGGGTGGTATAGCTTTCTTT.

The gene calls are TRBV20-1 and TRBJ1-2; the D gene is possibly TRBD1 (6 bases). The V end lost 6 bases, the J end lost 4 bases, and 18 bases lay between the germline ends. Germline CDR1 reads DFQATT; CDR2 reads SNEGSKA (reference sequence). This CDR3 contains 14 residues. The CDR3 protein is CSAQTGPLSYGYTF. DNA of the CDR3: TGCAGTGCACAAACAGGGCCCCTTTCCTATGGCTACACCTTC.

This chain connects TRBV20-1 to TRBJ2-5, with D hard to call. CDR3 length: 12 residues. Germline V gives CDR1 DFQATT, CDR2 SNEGSKA (reference sequence). This CDR3 is CSLGPDQETQYF. The CDR3 DNA is TGCAGCTTAGGCCCTGACCAAGAGACCCAGTACTTC.

V gene TRBV5-1 combines with J gene TRBJ2-7; 9 nucleotides align to TRBD2. From germline, CDR1 is SGHRS and CDR2 YFSETQ. The CDR3 is 16 amino acids. J lost 5 bases, V lost 0 bases, and 9 bases had no gene match. Here the CDR3 DNA reads TGCGCCAGCAGCTTGGCCCTAGCGGGAAATCGGAACGAGCAGTACTTC. Its protein is CASSLALAGNRNEQYF.

This CDR3 is CASSLGWAGLVETQYF. For the CDR3, the DNA is TGTGCCAGCAGCTTAGGTTGGGCAGGGCTAGTAGAGACCCAGTACTTC. This rearrangement joins TRBV11-3 to TRBJ2-5; maybe TRBD1 (5 bases). The CDR3 has 16 amino acids. Germline values: CDR1 SGHNT, CDR2 YENEEA. Between the trimmed V and J ends, which lost 1 base and 4 bases, there was a span of 16 bases.

V is TRBV25-1 and J is TRBJ2-5, with 9 bases lining up with TRBD2. Trimming removed 5 bases from V and 5 bases from J; junction bases left unmatched: 3. CDR1 and CDR2 (germline): MGHDK, SYGVNS. The CDR3 contains 13 residues. CDR3 in amino acids: CASSLAGSETQYF. DNA of the CDR3: TGTGCCAGCAGTCTAGCGGGAAGCGAGACCCAGTACTTC.

The rearrangement uses TRBV7-8 and TRBJ1-2; D is ambiguous. V lost 5 bases, J lost 5 bases, and 18 bases lay in between. CDR3 length: 15 residues. Germline-derived CDR1 and CDR2 are SGHVS and FQNEAQ. The CDR3 bases are TGTGCCAGCAGCCCCGGTCCGGAAAGGATATATGGCTACACCTTC. Its translation: CASSPGPERIYGYTF.

This clonotype was recorded a few times. This sequence joins TRBV7-2 and TRBJ1-1; D not certain. Germline CDR1 reads SGHTA; CDR2 reads FQGNSA. V lost 2 bases to trimming and J lost 6 bases, with 13 bases between them. This CDR3 spans 14 amino acids. CDR3 nucleotide sequence: TGTGCCAGCAGCTTATTACTTGGCGGCGCTGAAGCTTTCTTT. It translates to CASSLLLGGAEAFF.

As for this clonotype: A read error may produce the germline difference seen at one junction end. The rearrangement uses TRBV24-1 and TRBJ1-2; D remains unclear. The length of the CDR3 is 16 residues. CDR1 KGHDR and CDR2 SFDVKD come from the germline V gene. The CDR3 protein is CTTSDSTLSIPYGYTF. The CDR3 DNA reads as TGTACCACCAGTGACTCAACGCTGTCCATTCCCTATGGCTACACCTTC.

This chain links TRBV10-3 with TRBJ1-3, with a weak D call TRBD1 (6 bases). V was clipped by 6 bases and J by 0 bases, with 12 bases between them. The CDR3 has 15 residues. From germline, CDR1 is ENHRY and CDR2 SYGVKD. CDR3 residues: CAISRQASSGNTIYF. CDR3 in DNA: TGTGCCATCAGCCGACAGGCAAGCTCTGGAAACACCATATATTTT.

The chain couples TRBV7-3 to TRBJ2-5; 9 bases agree with TRBD1. The J call is in doubt because the DNA end fits TRBJ2-7 better. The CDR3 has 15 residues. Germline lookup yields CDR1 SGHTA and CDR2 FQGTGA. This CDR3 reads CASSHARQGENEQYF. CDR3 nucleotide sequence: TGTGCCAGCAGCCATGCTAGACAGGGGGAGAACGAGCAGTACTTC.

The chain combines TRBV10-1 with TRBJ2-7, with D perhaps TRBD2 (8 bases). The CDR3 covers 15 residues. CDR1 is WNHNN, CDR2 SYGVQD, per germline (reference sequence). V lost 6 bases and J 0 bases, leaving 15 bases between the germline ends. For the CDR3, the DNA is TGCGCCAGCAGGAAACAGGGGACTAGCTCCTACGAGCAGTACTTC. Its translation: CASRKQGTSSYEQYF.

This clonotype was counted between two and nine times. This chain links TRBV7-9 with TRBJ1-2, with 7 bases matching TRBD1. V lost 5 bases to trimming and J lost 3 bases; unmatched junction nucleotides: 12. Germline CDR1 is SEHNR and CDR2 is FQNEAQ (reference sequence). The CDR3 is 16 residues long. The DNA for the CDR3 is TGTGCCAGCAGCCAAGCCCTCCGGGACAGCGACTATGGCTACACCTTC. As protein: CASSQALRDSDYGYTF.

Ten or more counts support this clonotype. The chain employs TRBV19 and TRBJ1-1; D call uncertain. V lost 0 bases and J lost 0, with 5 bases in between. Looked up from germline, CDR1 is LNHDA and CDR2 is SQIVND (reference sequence). The CDR3 is 14 residues long. DNA of the CDR3: TGTGCCAGTAGTATAGACAGAATGAACACTGAAGCTTTCTTT. Its translation is CASSIDRMNTEAFF.

This clonotype is a singleton in its sample. This chain uses TRBV7-9 with TRBJ1-1, with 8 bases fitting TRBD1. The CDR3 sequence is 12 residues long. The J segment lost 5 bases and the V segment lost 7 bases, leaving 3 bases of the junction unmatched. Germline CDR1 reads SEHNR; CDR2 reads FQNEAQ (reference sequence). DNA for the CDR3: TGTGCCAGCACTCGGACAGGGACTGAAGCTTTCTTT. It yields the protein CASTRTGTEAFF.

This clonotype came up many times. The rearrangement uses TRBV2 and TRBJ1-6; D call uncertain. Deletions cut 8 bases from V and 3 bases from J, with 8 bases between. CDR1 is SNHLY, CDR2 FYNNEI, per germline. The CDR3 loop spans 13 amino acids. The CDR3 loop reads CASLELYNSPLHF. CDR3 DNA: TGTGCCAGCCTCGAACTCTATAATTCACCCCTCCACTTT.

This clonotype has more than one count but fewer than ten. The chain uses TRBV12-3 or TRBV12-4 and TRBJ2-5, with D hard to call. The CDR3 is made up of 16 amino acids. With 0 bases removed from V and 4 bases from J, the gap between germline ends came to 15 bases. This CDR3 is CASSLARSLAGETQYF. CDR3 coding DNA: TGTGCCAGCAGTTTAGCGAGGTCGTTAGCTGGAGAGACCCAGTACTTC.

The V gene is TRBV6-1, the J gene TRBJ1-6; possibly TRBD1 for D (5 bases). This CDR3 has 13 amino acids. The germline gives CDR1 MNHNS, CDR2 SASEGT. V lost 3 bases, J lost 9 bases, and 9 bases lay in between. CDR3 coding DNA: TGTGCCAGCAGTGAGATGAGGGGTTCACCCCTCCACTTT. Residues: CASSEMRGSPLHF.

This clonotype was counted once. V is TRBV25-1 and J is TRBJ1-2, with TRBD1 matching over 8 bases. The V gene end was trimmed by 6 bases and the J gene end by 7 bases; junction bases not matched to a gene: 7. CDR3 length: 13 residues. Germline assignment: CDR1 MGHDK and CDR2 SYGVNS. The CDR3 DNA follows: TGTGCCAGCAGCCGGGAACAGGGGGTTGGCTACACCTTC. Its protein is CASSREQGVGYTF.

The V call is TRBV7-6, the J call TRBJ2-7; 16 bases match TRBD2. The CDR3 covers 16 residues. Unmatched junction bases numbered 7, after V lost 5 bases and J lost 6 bases. Germline V gene sequence: CDR1 SGHVS, CDR2 FNYEAQ. CDR3 coding DNA: TGTGCCAGCAGCCCAGGGACTAGCGGGAGGGCCGCCGAGCAGTACTTC. Protein: CASSPGTSGRAAEQYF. The entire variable domain, with the rest obtained from reference TRBV7-6 and TRBJ2-7, is as follows: GAGVSQSPRYKVTKRGQDVALRCDPISGHVSLYWYRQALGQGPEFLTYFNYEAQQDKSGLPNDRFSAERPEGSISTLTIQRTEQRDSAMYRCASSPGTSGRAAEQYFGPGTRLTVT.

The V and J genes are TRBV7-7 and TRBJ2-5; tentatively, D is TRBD2 (6 bases). CDR1 is SSHAT, CDR2 FNYEAQ, per germline (reference sequence). There are 14 residues in the CDR3. V was trimmed by 1 base and J by 7 bases, leaving 13 bases between them. Written as DNA, the CDR3 is TGTGCCAGCAGCTTAGTTCGGGGGTCTTGGACCCAGTACTTC. Translated, it gives CASSLVRGSWTQYF.

V usage is TRBV25-1 and J usage is TRBJ2-7, with 8 bases identical to TRBD1. V shed 1 base and J 4 bases; nucleotides not matched to a gene: 9. The CDR3 loop spans 16 amino acids. The germline V gene encodes CDR1 MGHDK and CDR2 SYGVNS. The CDR3 loop reads CASSEFGRGREYEQYF. In nucleotides, the CDR3 is TGTGCCAGCAGTGAATTTGGCAGGGGGCGCGAATACGAGCAGTACTTC.

This clonotype was seen a few times. The V and J genes are TRBV7-8 and TRBJ1-1; TRBD1 is a possible D gene (5 bases). The CDR3 is 14 residues long. Germline CDR1 and CDR2: SGHVS and FQNEAQ. With 0 bases removed from V and 3 bases from J, the gap between germline ends came to 8 bases. CDR3 amino acids: CASSLAPRDTEAFF. The CDR3 nucleotides read TGTGCCAGCAGCTTAGCCCCCAGGGACACTGAAGCTTTCTTT.

This clonotype was counted once. The chain uses TRBV6-4 and TRBJ2-1; 9 bases match TRBD1. The CDR3 has 15 amino acids. Trimming took 0 bases from V and 3 from J; bases not matched to a gene: 0. Germline CDR1 is MRHNA and CDR2 is SNTAGT. The CDR3 coding sequence is TGTGCCAGCAGTGACTCGACAGGGGGCTACAATGAGCAGTTCTTC. This codes for CASSDSTGGYNEQFF.

The chain is built from TRBV11-2 and TRBJ1-5; no reliable D call. CDR3 size: 16 residues. The germline V and J ends were trimmed by 1 base and 10 bases, with 20 bases remaining between them. Germline V lookup: CDR1 SGHAT, CDR2 FQNNGV. The CDR3 sequence is CASSLGRQPFIYPQHF. CDR3 bases: TGTGCCAGCAGCTTAGGAAGGCAGCCCTTTATCTATCCCCAGCATTTT.

A few counts support this clonotype. V gene TRBV7-9 combines with J gene TRBJ1-1; weak D call: TRBD1 (5 bases). Between the trimmed V and J ends, which lost 5 bases and 6 bases, there was a span of 16 bases. CDR3 length: 14 residues. Germline assignment: CDR1 SEHNR and CDR2 FQNEAQ (reference sequence). The CDR3 DNA sequence: TGTGCCAGCAGCCAAGATGTGGGGACCGCTGAAGCTTTCTTT. Translated, it gives CASSQDVGTAEAFF.

This clonotype was found a few times. V and J are TRBV7-8 and TRBJ2-5, with 8 nucleotides matching TRBD2. The CDR3 is made up of 15 amino acids. Looked up from germline, CDR1 is SGHVS and CDR2 is FQNEAQ. V gave up 5 bases and J gave up 4 bases; unmatched junction bases: 9. CDR3 region: CASSPGLAWGETQYF. The CDR3 region has the DNA TGTGCCAGCAGCCCCGGACTAGCCTGGGGAGAGACCCAGTACTTC.

V and J are TRBV9 and TRBJ1-2, with unresolved D. The V end was cut by 4 bases, the J end by 5 bases, with 15 bases between. Germline V gives CDR1 SGDLS, CDR2 YYNGEE. The CDR3 is 14 amino acids. CDR3 DNA: TGTGCCAGCAGCCAAGAAGATCTGGGTTATGGCTACACCTTC. It codes for CASSQEDLGYGYTF.